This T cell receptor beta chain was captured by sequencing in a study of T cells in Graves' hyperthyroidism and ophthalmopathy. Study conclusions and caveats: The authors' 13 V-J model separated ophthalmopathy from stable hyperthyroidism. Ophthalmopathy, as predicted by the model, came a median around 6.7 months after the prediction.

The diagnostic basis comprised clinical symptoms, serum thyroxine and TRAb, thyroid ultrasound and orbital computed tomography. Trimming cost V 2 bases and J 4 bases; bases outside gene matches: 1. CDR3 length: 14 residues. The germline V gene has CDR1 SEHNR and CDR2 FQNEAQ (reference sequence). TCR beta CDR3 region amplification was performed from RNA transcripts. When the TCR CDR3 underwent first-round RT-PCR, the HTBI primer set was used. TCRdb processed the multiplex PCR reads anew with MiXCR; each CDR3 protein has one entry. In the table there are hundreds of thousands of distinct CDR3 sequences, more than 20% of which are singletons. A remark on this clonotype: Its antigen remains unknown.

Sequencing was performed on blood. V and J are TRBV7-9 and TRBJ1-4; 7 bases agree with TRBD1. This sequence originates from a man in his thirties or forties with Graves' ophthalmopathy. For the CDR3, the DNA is TGTGCCAGCAGCTTAAGGGACAGTAATGAAAAACTGTTTTTT. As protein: CASSLRDSNEKLFF.